These T cell receptor beta chains were read from a single sample in a study of OX40 agonist ivuxolimab in advanced cancers. Profiling relied on immunoSEQ multiplex PCR, and the TCRdb table lists in-frame clones only, not all of them. The sample holds 65,000 to 80,000 clones; more than 75% are singletons and the top ten take around 0.8%. Sequenced material: CD4+ or CD8+ T cells sorted from blood, taken in a trial of the OX40 agonist ivuxolimab. The receptors originated from an adult with an advanced solid tumor such as melanoma, head and neck, liver or kidney cancer. Each CDR3 is given with its conserved first and last residue. The D gene is left open where the match is weak. Clone size is shown for a subset of rows, as once, few, many or a class of expanded clone.

>TRBJ2-7|TRBV11-2|.|few
TGTGCCAGCCGTTACACCTCGGGTCTAGGTCCCTACGAGCAGTACTTC
CASRYTSGLGPYEQYF
>TRBJ2-3|TRBV2|TRBD2|.
TGTGCCAGCAGTGTCTTATCCGCTAGCGGGAGGGGAGATACGCAGTATTTT
CASSVLSASGRGDTQYF
>TRBJ2-2|TRBV4-2|TRBD2|.
TGTGCCAGCAGCCAAGGTAGCGGGGGATATACCGGGGAGCTGTTTTTT
CASSQGSGGYTGELFF
>TRBJ1-6|TRBV7-3|.|.
TGTGCCAGCAGCTCCACAGGAATCGGTTCACCCCTCCACTTT
CASSSTGIGSPLHF
>TRBJ2-1|TRBV28|TRBD2|once
TGTGCCCTCCAAACTAGCGATTATGAGCAGTTCTTC
CALQTSDYEQFF
>TRBJ2-2|TRBV11-2|.|.
TGTGCCAGCAGCTCCCCCGGGGGACATGAGGGGGAGCTGTTTTTT
CASSSPGGHEGELFF
>TRBJ2-1|TRBV5-4|TRBD2|.
TGTGCCAGCAGCTTGCGGGGCGGGGGGGCCCATGAGCAGTTCTTC
CASSLRGGGAHEQFF
>TRBJ2-5|TRBV18|TRBD2|.
TGTGCCAGCTCGCCTAGCGGGAGGCAAGAGACCCAGTACTTC
CASSPSGRQETQYF
>TRBJ2-3|TRBV7-9|TRBD2|.
TGTGCCAGCAGCTTATCCGGGGGGGACACAGATACGCAGTATTTT
CASSLSGGDTDTQYF
>TRBJ1-3|TRBV15|TRBD1|.
TGTGCCACCAGCACCCGGACAGGGGAGGCGGGAAACACCATATATTTT
CATSTRTGEAGNTIYF
>TRBJ1-1|TRBV18|.|.
TGTGCCAGCTCACCAGGTTCCGGGGGCTGGGACACTGAAGCTTTCTTT
CASSPGSGGWDTEAFF
>TRBJ1-2|TRBV30|.|few
TGTGCCTGGAGTGGCCCCCGGGACGGGTTCTATGGCTACACCTTC
CAWSGPRDGFYGYTF
>TRBJ1-5|TRBV6-6|.|.
TGTGCCAGCACGCCTTCCAGGGTGGATCAGCCCCAGCATTTT
CASTPSRVDQPQHF
>TRBJ2-7|TRBV21-1|.|.
TGTGCCAGCAGCAGCCGGGGACTAGCGGGGCCTATTAGGGCCTACGAGCAGTACTTC
CASSSRGLAGPIRAYEQYF
>TRBJ2-7|TRBV11-2|TRBD2|.
TGTGCCAGCACCCCGGGGGGCTCCTACGAGCAGTACTTC
CASTPGGSYEQYF
>TRBJ1-2|TRBV5-1|TRBD1|.
TGCGCCAGCAGCTTGGGAAACAGGGGAGGCTACACCTTC
CASSLGNRGGYTF
>TRBJ1-5|TRBV6-6|TRBD1|.
TGTGCCAGCAGTGGCCAGGGGGCGACCCAGCCCCAGCATTTT
CASSGQGATQPQHF
>TRBJ2-5|TRBV7-9|.|.
TGTGCCAGCAGCTCCCGAGGGGTGACCCAGTACTTC
CASSSRGVTQYF
>TRBJ1-5|TRBV2|.|few
TGTGCCAGCAGAGGCTCGGGGGATCAGCCCCAGCATTTT
CASRGSGDQPQHF
>TRBJ2-2|TRBV5-1|.|.
TGCGCCAGCAGCTTTTCCCGTCAGGCCGGAGGCGGGGAGCTGTTTTTT
CASSFSRQAGGGELFF
>TRBJ2-3|TRBV7-2|TRBD1|.
TGTGCCAGCAGATGGGACAGGGCTGGCACAGATACGCAGTATTTT
CASRWDRAGTDTQYF
>TRBJ2-1|TRBV5-1|TRBD1|.
TGCGCCAGCAGCTTCCGGGACAGGGGATTGAATGAGCAGTTCTTC
CASSFRDRGLNEQFF
>TRBJ2-2|TRBV6-5|.|.
TGTGCCAGCAGTACGAAGGGGCGGTCCACCGGGGAGCTGTTTTTT
CASSTKGRSTGELFF
>TRBJ2-3|TRBV7-8|TRBD2|.
TGTGCCAGCAGCTACGGGACTAGTTCAGATACGCAGTATTTT
CASSYGTSSDTQYF
>TRBJ1-4|TRBV30|.|.
TGTGCCTGGAGGGGATCAACTAATGAAAAACTGTTTTTT
CAWRGSTNEKLFF
>TRBJ2-1|TRBV6-1|TRBD2|.
TGTGCCAGCAGAGACCCTAGCGGGAACGATGAGCAGTTCTTC
CASRDPSGNDEQFF
>TRBJ1-5|TRBV4-3|.|.
TGCGCCAGCAGCCAAGATCAGGGTGTGCAGCCCCAGCATTTT
CASSQDQGVQPQHF
>TRBJ2-1|TRBV7-9|.|.
TGTGCCAGCAGCTTAGGTCGGTACAATGAGCAGTTCTTC
CASSLGRYNEQFF
>TRBJ1-1|TRBV10-3|.|medium-sized
TGTGCCATCAGCCGCGGGGAGGTTGAAGCTTTCTTT
CAISRGEVEAFF
>TRBJ2-5|TRBV18|.|.
TGTGCCAGCTCACCAGCTCCCCGTGGGGTAAGCGGCAAAGAGACCCAGTACTTC
CASSPAPRGVSGKETQYF
>TRBJ1-5|TRBV6-6|.|.
TGTGCCAGCAGTCCCTCAGGAAATCAGCCCCAGCATTTT
CASSPSGNQPQHF
>TRBJ1-2|TRBV6-5|TRBD1|.
TGTGCCAGCAGTTACTCAGGGGGCTACGCGGGCTACACCTTC
CASSYSGGYAGYTF
>TRBJ1-5|TRBV6-6|.|.
TGTGCCAGCAGTTACTCGATGGTGAGGTTATATCAGCCCCAGCATTTT
CASSYSMVRLYQPQHF
>TRBJ2-2|TRBV10-3|.|.
TGTGCCATCAGTGAGTCCACCTCGACTGGGGAGCTGTTTTTT
CAISESTSTGELFF
>TRBJ2-2|TRBV7-3|TRBD2|.
TGTGCCAGCAGCTCTCGGACTAGCTCCGCCGGGGAGCTGTTTTTT
CASSSRTSSAGELFF
>TRBJ2-2|TRBV7-2|.|once
TGTGCCAGCAACCCACTGGGGCCCGGGGAGCTGTTTTTT
CASNPLGPGELFF
>TRBJ2-7|TRBV27|.|.
TGTGCCAGCAGTACAACCTGGGACATCTACGAGCAGTACTTC
CASSTTWDIYEQYF
>TRBJ2-1|TRBV7-9|TRBD1|.
TGTGCCAGCAGCTTGCCGGGACAGCAATACAATGAGCAGTTCTTC
CASSLPGQQYNEQFF
>TRBJ2-2|TRBV15|TRBD2|.
TGTGCCACCAGCAGAGATCTGGGGGGGTCGGGCACCGGGGAGCTGTTTTTT
CATSRDLGGSGTGELFF
>TRBJ1-1|TRBV6-6|.|.
TGTGCCAGCAGTCCGTACGTAGGAAACACTGAAGCTTTCTTT
CASSPYVGNTEAFF
>TRBJ1-1|TRBV9|TRBD1|.
TGTGCCAGCAGCGTAGCGCCCCCGGACAGGGGGGGCCTAATGAACACTGAAGCTTTCTTT
CASSVAPPDRGGLMNTEAFF
>TRBJ1-2|TRBV28|TRBD1|.
TGTGCCGTGGATCAAGGACAGGGGTTCTATGGCTACACCTTC
CAVDQGQGFYGYTF
>TRBJ2-1|TRBV7-2|TRBD2|.
TGTGCCAGCAGCCAACGCTTGACTAGCTGGAATGAGCAGTTCTTC
CASSQRLTSWNEQFF
>TRBJ1-6|TRBV6-1|.|few
TGTGCCAGCAGTAGGAGCTCCTATAATTCACCCCTCCACTTT
CASSRSSYNSPLHF
>TRBJ2-5|TRBV5-6|.|.
TGTGCCAGCAGCTTGCAGTGGCAAGAGCAGTACTTC
CASSLQWQEQYF
>TRBJ1-4|TRBV2|.|.
TGTGCCAGCAGAAGGGCTAATGAAAAACTGTTTTTT
CASRRANEKLFF
>TRBJ1-1|TRBV2|TRBD1|.
TGTGCCAGCAGCGCCGGGCGACAGGGGACTGAAGCTTTCTTT
CASSAGRQGTEAFF
>TRBJ2-7|TRBV28|.|.
TGTGCCAGCGGGCAGGTCCTTCCCTACGAGCAGTACTTC
CASGQVLPYEQYF
>TRBJ2-3|TRBV15|TRBD2|.
TGTGCCACCAGCAGAGGGCTAGCGGGGCCAGATACGCAGTATTTT
CATSRGLAGPDTQYF
>TRBJ1-1|TRBV7-3|TRBD1|.
TGTGCCAGCAGCTTAAAGGGGGCGGTCGGCACTGAAGCTTTCTTT
CASSLKGAVGTEAFF
>TRBJ2-1|TRBV14|.|once
TGTGCCAGCAGCCAAGGACCGCGTAGTGATCCGCTAGCGTACCACAATGAGCAGTTCTTC
CASSQGPRSDPLAYHNEQFF